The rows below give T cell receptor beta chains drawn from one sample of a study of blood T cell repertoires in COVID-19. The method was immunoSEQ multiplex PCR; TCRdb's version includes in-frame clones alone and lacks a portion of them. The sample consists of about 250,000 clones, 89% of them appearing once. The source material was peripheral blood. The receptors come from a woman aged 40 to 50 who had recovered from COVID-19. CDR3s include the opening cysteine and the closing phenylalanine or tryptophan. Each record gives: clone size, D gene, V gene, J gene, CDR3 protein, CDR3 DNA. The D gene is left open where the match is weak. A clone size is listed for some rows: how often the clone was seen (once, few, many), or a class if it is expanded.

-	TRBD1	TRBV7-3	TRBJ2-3	CASSLGTVSTDTQYF	TGTGCCAGCAGCCTAGGGACAGTTAGCACAGATACGCAGTATTTT
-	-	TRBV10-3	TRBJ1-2	CAMRTSPNYGYTF	TGTGCCATGAGGACAAGCCCTAACTATGGCTACACCTTC
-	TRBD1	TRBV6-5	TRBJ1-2	CASSSGTGNGYTF	TGTGCCAGCAGTTCCGGGACAGGGAATGGCTACACCTTC
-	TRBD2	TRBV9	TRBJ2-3	CASSIPSGGGTDTQYF	TGTGCCAGCAGCATCCCTAGCGGGGGGGGCACAGATACGCAGTATTTT
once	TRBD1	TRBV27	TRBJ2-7	CASTGQGVRYEQYF	TGTGCCAGCACGGGACAGGGCGTACGGTACGAGCAGTACTTC
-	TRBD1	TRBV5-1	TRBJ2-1	CASSLQQGSLEQFF	TGCGCCAGCAGCTTGCAACAGGGGAGTCTTGAGCAGTTCTTC
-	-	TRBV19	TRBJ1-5	CASSTRVASGSNQPQHF	TGTGCCAGTAGTACTCGAGTGGCCTCCGGGAGCAATCAGCCCCAGCATTTT
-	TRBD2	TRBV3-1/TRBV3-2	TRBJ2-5	CASSQALAGGETQYF	TGTGCCAGCAGCCAAGCGCTAGCGGGGGGGGAGACCCAGTACTTC
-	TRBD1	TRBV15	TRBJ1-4	CATSRSKQGAREKLFF	TGTGCCACCAGCAGATCTAAACAGGGGGCGCGGGAAAAACTGTTTTTT
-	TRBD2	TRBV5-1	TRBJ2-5	CASSFGLGSETQYF	TGCGCCAGCAGCTTTGGACTAGGGTCGGAGACCCAGTACTTC
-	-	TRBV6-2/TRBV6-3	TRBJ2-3	CASSLPGLPDTQYF	TGTGCCAGCAGCCTCCCGGGACTGCCAGATACGCAGTATTTT
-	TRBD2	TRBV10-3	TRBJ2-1	CAISGSSGGYNEQFF	TGTGCCATCAGTGGGTCTAGCGGGGGGTACAATGAGCAGTTCTTC
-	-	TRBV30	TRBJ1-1	CAWRGSGPEAFF	TGTGCCTGGAGGGGGTCAGGGCCAGAAGCTTTCTTT
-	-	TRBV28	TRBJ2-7	CASSFRDEQYF	TGTGCCAGCAGTTTCAGGGACGAGCAGTACTTC
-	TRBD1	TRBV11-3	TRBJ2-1	CASSLEGAGGWNEQFF	TGTGCCAGCAGCTTAGAAGGGGCAGGGGGTTGGAATGAGCAGTTCTTC
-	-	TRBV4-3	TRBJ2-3	CASSQFPGTDTQYF	TGCGCCAGCAGCCAATTTCCGGGCACAGATACGCAGTATTTT
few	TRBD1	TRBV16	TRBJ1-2	CASSQSGTDYGYTF	TGTGCCAGCAGCCAATCTGGGACAGACTATGGCTACACCTTC
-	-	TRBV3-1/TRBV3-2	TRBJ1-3	CASTVSGNTIYF	TGTGCCAGCACTGTCTCTGGAAACACCATATATTTT
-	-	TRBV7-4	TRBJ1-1	CASSSQVLAFF	TGTGCCAGCAGCTCCCAGGTGTTAGCTTTCTTT
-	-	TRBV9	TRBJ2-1	CASSVEGGNLYNEQFF	TGTGCCAGCAGCGTGGAAGGGGGAAACCTATACAATGAGCAGTTCTTC
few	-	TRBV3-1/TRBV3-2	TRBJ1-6	CASSYPGKNSPLHF	TGTGCCAGCAGCTACCCAGGGAAGAATTCACCCCTCCACTTT
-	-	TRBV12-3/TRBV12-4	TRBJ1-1	CASSLVANTEAFF	TGTGCCAGCAGTTTGGTAGCAAACACTGAAGCTTTCTTT
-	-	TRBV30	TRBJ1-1	CAWTKTTAEAFF	TGTGCCTGGACTAAGACAACCGCTGAAGCTTTCTTT
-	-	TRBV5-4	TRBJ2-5	CASSPPSGQETQYF	TGTGCCAGCAGCCCACCCAGCGGACAAGAGACCCAGTACTTC
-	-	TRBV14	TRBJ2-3	CASSQDMEHMRGSTDTQYF	TGTGCCAGCAGCCAAGATATGGAACATATGCGAGGTAGCACAGATACGCAGTATTTT
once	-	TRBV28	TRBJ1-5	CASSLTDDQPQHF	TGTGCCAGCAGTTTGACAGACGATCAGCCCCAGCATTTT
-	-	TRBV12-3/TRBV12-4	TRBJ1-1	CASSFLRGTEAFF	TGTGCCAGCAGTTTTCTCAGGGGCACTGAAGCTTTCTTT
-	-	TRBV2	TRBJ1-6	CASSRDSPLHF	TGTGCCAGCAGTAGAGATTCACCCCTCCACTTT
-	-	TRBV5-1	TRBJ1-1	CASSLENYSEAFF	TGCGCCAGCAGCTTGGAGAACTACTCTGAAGCTTTCTTT
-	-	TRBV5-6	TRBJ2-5	CASSSGLTKETQYF	TGTGCCAGCAGCTCGGGACTTACAAAAGAGACCCAGTACTTC
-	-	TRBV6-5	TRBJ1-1	CASGHTNTEAFF	TGTGCCAGCGGACACACGAACACTGAAGCTTTCTTT
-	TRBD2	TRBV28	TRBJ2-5	CASSLGGVAQETQYF	TGTGCCAGCAGTTTAGGGGGGGTGGCCCAAGAGACCCAGTACTTC
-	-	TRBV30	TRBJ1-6	CAWSRIGSENSPLHF	TGTGCCTGGAGTCGTATAGGATCGGAGAATTCACCCCTCCACTTT
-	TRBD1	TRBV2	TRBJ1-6	CASSEEAGGNNSPLHF	TGTGCCAGCAGTGAAGAGGCAGGGGGAAACAATTCACCCCTCCACTTT
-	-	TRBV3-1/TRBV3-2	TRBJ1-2	CASSQVGGTIGYTF	TGTGCCAGCAGCCAAGTGGGGGGGACGATTGGCTACACCTTC
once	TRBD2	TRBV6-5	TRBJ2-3	CASSLAGKTTDTQYF	TGTGCCAGCAGTTTAGCGGGAAAGACCACAGATACGCAGTATTTT
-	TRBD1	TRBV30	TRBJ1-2	CAWSGTGGLGYTF	TGTGCCTGGAGCGGGACAGGGGGGCTTGGCTACACCTTC
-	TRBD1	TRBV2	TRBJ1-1	CASGRRGRNTEAFF	TGTGCCAGCGGACGCAGGGGGAGAAACACTGAAGCTTTCTTT
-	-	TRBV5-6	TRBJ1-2	CASSPGGADYGYTF	TGTGCCAGCAGCCCTGGAGGGGCTGACTATGGCTACACCTTC
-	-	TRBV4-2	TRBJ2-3	CASSRKSSGGTDTQYF	TGTGCCAGCAGCCGAAAATCCAGCGGAGGTACAGATACGCAGTATTTT
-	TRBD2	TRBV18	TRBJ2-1	CASSPILGVASGSMNEQFF	TGTGCCAGCTCACCAATCCTCGGGGTGGCTAGCGGGAGTATGAATGAGCAGTTCTTC
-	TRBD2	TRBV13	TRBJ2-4	CASSEPSGSLSKNIQYF	TGTGCCAGCAGCGAACCTAGCGGGAGTTTGTCCAAAAACATTCAGTACTTC
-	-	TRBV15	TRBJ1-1	CATSSGGIKNTEAFF	TGTGCCACCAGTTCTGGGGGGATAAAGAACACTGAAGCTTTCTTT
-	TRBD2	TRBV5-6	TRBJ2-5	CASSPSGGTQYF	TGTGCCAGCAGCCCTAGCGGGGGAACCCAGTACTTC
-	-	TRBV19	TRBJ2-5	CASRPDSQETQYF	TGTGCCAGTAGGCCGGACAGCCAAGAGACCCAGTACTTC
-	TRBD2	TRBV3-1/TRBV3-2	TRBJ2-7	CASSQGLAGDEQYF	TGTGCCAGCAGCCAAGGACTAGCGGGGGACGAGCAGTACTTC
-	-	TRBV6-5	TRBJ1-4	CASTLSRDHEKLFF	TGTGCCAGCACTCTGTCGAGGGATCATGAAAAACTGTTTTTT
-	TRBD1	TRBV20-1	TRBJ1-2	CSASSGTGDYGYTF	TGCAGTGCTAGTAGCGGGACAGGGGACTATGGCTACACCTTC
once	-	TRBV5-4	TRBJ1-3	CASSLRGSSGNTIYF	TGTGCCAGCAGCTTGCGGGGAAGCTCTGGAAACACCATATATTTT
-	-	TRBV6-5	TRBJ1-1	CASSPMGGPNTEAFF	TGTGCCAGCAGTCCGATGGGAGGACCGAACACTGAAGCTTTCTTT
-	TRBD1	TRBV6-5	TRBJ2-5	CASRPGTAQETQYF	TGTGCCAGCAGACCCGGGACAGCTCAAGAGACCCAGTACTTC
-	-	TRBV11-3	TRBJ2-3	CASSPNGDTQYF	TGTGCCAGCAGCCCTAACGGAGATACGCAGTATTTT
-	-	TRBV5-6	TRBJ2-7	CASSFVGGLGTYEQYF	TGTGCCAGCAGCTTCGTGGGGGGGCTCGGTACCTACGAGCAGTACTTC
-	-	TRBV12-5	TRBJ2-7	CASALAGGSYEQYF	TGTGCTAGTGCCCTGGCTGGTGGCTCCTACGAGCAGTACTTC
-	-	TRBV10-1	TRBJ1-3	CASSSPSGNTIYF	TGCGCCAGCAGTAGCCCCTCTGGAAACACCATATATTTT
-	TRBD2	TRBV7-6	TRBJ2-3	CASSLGASGTTDTQYF	TGTGCCAGCAGCTTAGGTGCTAGCGGGACTACAGATACGCAGTATTTT
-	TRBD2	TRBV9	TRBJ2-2	CASSTSTTSTNTGELFF	TGTGCCAGCAGCACATCGACGACTAGCACTAACACCGGGGAGCTGTTTTTT